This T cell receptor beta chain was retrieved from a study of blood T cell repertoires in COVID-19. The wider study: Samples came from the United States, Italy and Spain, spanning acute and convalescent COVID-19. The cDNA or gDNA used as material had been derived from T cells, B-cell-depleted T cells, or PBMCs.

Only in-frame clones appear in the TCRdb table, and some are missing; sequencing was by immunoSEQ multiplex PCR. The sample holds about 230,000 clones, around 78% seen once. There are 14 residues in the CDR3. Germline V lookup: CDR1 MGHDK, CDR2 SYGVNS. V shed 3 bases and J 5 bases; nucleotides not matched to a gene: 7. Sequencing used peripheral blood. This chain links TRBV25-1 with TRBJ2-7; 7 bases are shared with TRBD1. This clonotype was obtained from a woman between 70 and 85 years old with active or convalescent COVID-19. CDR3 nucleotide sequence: TGTGCCAGCAGTGAGACAGGGTTGCTGAACGAGCAGTACTTC. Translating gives CASSETGLLNEQYF.